This T cell receptor beta chain was found in a study of blood T cell repertoires in COVID-19. The overall study: COVID-19 samples collected from the United States, Italy and Spain covered acute and convalescent phases. PBMCs, B-cell-depleted T cells, or T cells provided the cDNA or gDNA that made up the material.

Patients of the Seattle cohort, enrolled during active infection, were followed longitudinally. V was cut by 0 bases and J by 3 bases, with 9 bases left in between. The CDR3 consists of 15 residues. Per germline, CDR1 LGHNA and CDR2 YSLEER. The assay was immunoSEQ multiplex PCR, and TCRdb's table has in-frame clones only and misses some. The profile shows around 60,000 clones, about four fifths of them singletons. The clonotype was recovered from a man aged 25-45 years with COVID-19, enrolled during active disease. Sequenced sample: peripheral blood. V usage is TRBV4-3 and J usage is TRBJ1-5; D is unresolved. The CDR3 nucleotides are TGCGCCAGCAGCCAAGAGGTACACCCCAATCAGCCCCAGCATTTT. This translates into CASSQEVHPNQPQHF.